These 7 T cell receptor beta chains originate from one sample sequenced in a study of T cells in Graves' hyperthyroidism and ophthalmopathy. There were TCR beta CDR3 regions amplified from RNA transcripts. First-round RT-PCR targeting the TCR CDR3 was performed with the HTBI primer set. TCRdb called the multiplex PCR reads again in MiXCR, with one record for every CDR3 protein. The sample has 250,000 to 300,000 distinct CDR3 sequences, around 15% seen once. What was sequenced was blood. The receptors were gathered from a woman aged 40 to 50 with Graves' hyperthyroidism.

The V gene is TRBV27, the J gene TRBJ2-1; D gene ambiguous. Deletions cut 5 bases from V and 7 bases from J, with 12 bases between. Looked up from germline, CDR1 is MNHEY and CDR2 is SMNVEV (reference sequence). The CDR3 covers 13 residues. The CDR3 bases are TGTGCCAGCAGTGAGGAGAAGATTAATGAGCAGTTCTTC. It translates to CASSEEKINEQFF.

This clonotype has a count of ten or more. The gene calls are TRBV7-9 and TRBJ2-3; maybe TRBD2 (6 bases). The CDR3 spans 15 residues. The germline gives CDR1 SEHNR, CDR2 FQNEAQ (reference sequence). The V end lost 3 bases, the J end lost 4 bases, and 14 bases lay between the germline ends. The CDR3 coding sequence is TGTGCCAGCAGCTTCAGTGTGGGAGGAGCAGATACGCAGTATTTT. Protein sequence: CASSFSVGGADTQYF.

The V call is TRBV20-1, the J call TRBJ2-3; either TRBD1 or TRBD2 may fit D (5 bases each). Germline values: CDR1 DFQATT, CDR2 SNEGSKA (reference sequence). The ends were cut back, 6 bases at V and 4 bases at J, with 14 bases in the middle. The CDR3 runs to 13 residues. CDR3 coding DNA: TGCAGTGCCTCGAGGGGATCGGCAGATACGCAGTATTTT. Its translation is CSASRGSADTQYF.

This clonotype turned up a few times. The CDR3 DNA follows: TGCAGCGGCCTAGCGGCAGAGACCCAGTACTTC. It specifies CSGLAAETQYF. The V gene is TRBV29-1, the J gene TRBJ2-5, with 7 bases fitting TRBD2. The CDR3 loop spans 11 amino acids. The V gene end was trimmed by 7 bases and the J gene end by 4 bases; junction bases not matched to a gene: 3. The V gene's germline CDR1 is SQVTM and CDR2 ANQGSEA. The full variable domain, rest sourced from reference TRBV29-1 and TRBJ2-5, is SAVISQKPSRDICQRGTSLTIQCQVDSQVTMMFWYRQQPGQSLTLIATANQGSEATYESGFVIDKFPISRPNLTFSTLTVSNMSPEDSSIYLCSGLAAETQYFGPGTRLLVL.

This clonotype ranks as medium-sized. The V gene is TRBV6-1, the J gene TRBJ1-5; D uncertain. The CDR3 loop spans 13 amino acids. The V end lost 4 bases, the J end lost 5 bases, and 9 bases lay between the germline ends. Germline CDR1 and CDR2: MNHNS and SASEGT. CDR3 nucleotides: TGTGCCAGCAGTGTTACCACTGATCAGCCCCAGCATTTT. Protein sequence: CASSVTTDQPQHF.

Worth noting for this clonotype: Being one base from a much bigger clone, this may be a read error. The chain combines TRBV12-3 or TRBV12-4 with TRBJ2-2, with TRBD2 matching over 7 bases. This CDR3 is 15 amino acids long. In DNA form, the CDR3 reads TGTGCCATCAGTTTCTCAGCGGGACTCGCCGGGGAGCTGTTTTTT. Its translation is CAISFSAGLAGELFF.

The chain links TRBV2 to TRBJ2-2; D possibly matches TRBD1 or TRBD2 (5 bases each). V dropped 7 bases and J dropped 1 base, with 13 bases sitting between them. Germline CDR1 SNHLY, CDR2 FYNNEI. The CDR3 has 15 amino acids. The CDR3 sequence is CASKTGTENTGELFF. CDR3 nucleotide sequence: TGTGCCAGCAAGACTGGGACGGAGAACACCGGGGAGCTGTTTTTT.